The rows below give T cell receptor beta chains drawn from one sample of a study of cytomegalovirus exposure and HLA in healthy donors. The protocol was immunoSEQ multiplex PCR, while the TCRdb copy is restricted to in-frame clones and leaves out a portion. The data show over 150,000 clones, with roughly 77% seen just once and 1% held by the top ten. Sequenced input: PBMCs. All receptors derive from a woman in her 50s in good health and CMV-seropositive. CDR3s include the opening cysteine and the closing phenylalanine or tryptophan. The D gene is left open where the match is weak. Expanded clones get a size class; other rows say once, few or many, or leave the size out.

D: .; J: TRBJ2-5; V: TRBV9; size: .; CDR3: CASSALGHTEETQYF; DNA: TGTGCCAGCAGCGCCCTTGGACATACCGAAGAGACCCAGTACTTC
D: TRBD2; J: TRBJ2-7; V: TRBV6-6; size: .; CDR3: CASTPPGGPYEQYF; DNA: TGTGCCAGCACCCCACCGGGGGGGCCTTACGAGCAGTACTTC
D: TRBD1; J: TRBJ1-4; V: TRBV11-2; size: .; CDR3: CASSPGQGSTNEKLFF; DNA: TGTGCCAGCAGCCCGGGACAGGGATCGACTAATGAAAAACTGTTTTTT
D: .; J: TRBJ1-2; V: TRBV5-4; size: few; CDR3: CASSLSNKGDYGYTF; DNA: TGTGCCAGCAGTTTATCCAATAAGGGGGACTATGGCTACACCTTC
D: .; J: TRBJ1-2; V: TRBV7-9; size: .; CDR3: CSSSFRSSYYGYTF; DNA: TGTTCCAGCAGCTTTCGGTCGTCTTACTATGGCTACACCTTC
D: TRBD1; J: TRBJ2-4; V: TRBV9; size: .; CDR3: CASRALPGQGIHGKNIQYF; DNA: TGTGCCAGCAGAGCCTTACCGGGACAGGGGATCCATGGCAAAAACATTCAGTACTTC
D: .; J: TRBJ1-2; V: TRBV7-2; size: once; CDR3: CASSPSPGEYGYTF; DNA: TGTGCCAGCAGCCCCTCGCCGGGAGAGTATGGCTACACCTTC
D: .; J: TRBJ2-7; V: TRBV5-6; size: .; CDR3: CASSPKPLTGQYF; DNA: TGTGCCAGCAGCCCGAAGCCCCTCACAGGGCAGTACTTC
D: .; J: TRBJ2-1; V: TRBV5-6; size: .; CDR3: CASSLGLIKYNEQFF; DNA: TGTGCCAGCAGCTTGGGCTTAATTAAGTACAACGAGCAGTTCTTC
D: TRBD1; J: TRBJ2-3; V: TRBV6-1; size: .; CDR3: CASSEAVGQGITDTQYF; DNA: TGTGCCAGCAGTGAAGCCGTGGGACAGGGGATCACAGATACGCAGTATTTT
D: TRBD1; J: TRBJ1-6; V: TRBV7-2; size: .; CDR3: CASSIAGQRSNSPLHF; DNA: TGTGCCAGCAGTATAGCGGGACAGCGCTCAAATTCACCCCTCCACTTT
D: TRBD2; J: TRBJ2-7; V: TRBV15; size: .; CDR3: CATSTSGTSEQYF; DNA: TGTGCCACCAGCACTAGCGGGACTAGCGAGCAGTACTTC
D: TRBD1; J: TRBJ2-5; V: TRBV28; size: .; CDR3: CASSPTGTVLQETQYF; DNA: TGTGCCAGCAGTCCCACCGGGACAGTCCTTCAAGAGACCCAGTACTTC
D: .; J: TRBJ1-6; V: TRBV2; size: .; CDR3: CASRGEGFDNSPLHF; DNA: TGTGCCAGCAGGGGAGAAGGGTTTGATAATTCACCCCTCCACTTT
D: TRBD1; J: TRBJ2-7; V: TRBV11-3; size: few; CDR3: CASSLGGSDRGYEQYF; DNA: TGTGCCAGCAGCTTAGGAGGCTCGGACAGGGGGTACGAGCAGTACTTC
D: .; J: TRBJ1-1; V: TRBV6-6; size: .; CDR3: CAARQGKGTEAFF; DNA: TGTGCCGCCCGTCAGGGAAAGGGAACTGAAGCTTTCTTT